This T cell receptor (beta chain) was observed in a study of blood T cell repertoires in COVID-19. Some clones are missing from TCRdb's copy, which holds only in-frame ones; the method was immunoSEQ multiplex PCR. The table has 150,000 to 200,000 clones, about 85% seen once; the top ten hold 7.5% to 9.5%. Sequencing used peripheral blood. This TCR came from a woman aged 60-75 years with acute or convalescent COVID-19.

Written as DNA, the CDR3 is TGTGCCAGCAGTTTAAGCCAGAACACTGAAGCTTTCTTT. It specifies CASSLSQNTEAFF. V is TRBV12-3 or TRBV12-4 and J is TRBJ1-1, with D unclear. The CDR3 runs 13 residues. The V end was cut by 2 bases, the J end by 1 base, with 5 bases between.